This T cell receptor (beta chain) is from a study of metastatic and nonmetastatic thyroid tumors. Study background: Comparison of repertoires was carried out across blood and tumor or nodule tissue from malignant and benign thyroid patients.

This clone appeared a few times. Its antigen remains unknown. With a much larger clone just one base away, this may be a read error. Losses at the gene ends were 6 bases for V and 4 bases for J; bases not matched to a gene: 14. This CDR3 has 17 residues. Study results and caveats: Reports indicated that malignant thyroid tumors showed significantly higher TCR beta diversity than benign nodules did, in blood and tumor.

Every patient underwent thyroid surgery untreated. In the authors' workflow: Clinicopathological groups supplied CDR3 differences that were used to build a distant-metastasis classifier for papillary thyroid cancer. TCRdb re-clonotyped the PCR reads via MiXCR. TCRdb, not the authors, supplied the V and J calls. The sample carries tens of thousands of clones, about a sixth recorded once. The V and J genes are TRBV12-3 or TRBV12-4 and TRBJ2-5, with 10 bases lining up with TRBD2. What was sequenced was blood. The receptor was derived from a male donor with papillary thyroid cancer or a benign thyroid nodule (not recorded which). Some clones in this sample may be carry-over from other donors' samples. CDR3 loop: CASSSHLFLAGVETQYF. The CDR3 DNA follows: TGTGCCAGCAGCTCCCACCTGTTCCTAGCGGGGGTAGAGACCCAGTACTTC.